This T cell receptor (beta chain) was profiled in a study of blood T cells in healthy people across ages. Turning to the study itself: Per two T cells, about one barcoded beta molecule was captured through template switching.

A second PCR of 7 to 11 cycles used a sample-barcoded 5' primer and a J-beta primer mix. TCRdb itself ran the 5' RACE reads through MiXCR, one entry per CDR3 protein. Of about 1.1 million distinct CDR3 sequences in the sample, 35% to 40% are singletons; the top ten hold around 13%. This CDR3 contains 15 residues. Germline-derived CDR1 and CDR2 are SEHNR and FQNEAQ (reference sequence). Trimming took off 5 bases at V and 2 bases at J, with 15 bases between the two ends. Each sample gave at least 7 million isolated PBMCs. Total RNA extracted from each sample amounted to at least 6 micrograms. On this clonotype itself: The antigen remains undetermined.

Study outcomes and limitations: Higher diversity, along with more naive CD4+ cells, distinguished long-lived donors from aged donors.

The clonotype was recovered from a man younger than 30 in good health. J is TRBJ1-2 and V is TRBV7-9; unclear D gene. Source material: blood. Here the CDR3 DNA reads TGTGCCAGCAGCGTAAGAACCGGGATGAACTATGGCTACACCTTC. Encoded protein: CASSVRTGMNYGYTF.